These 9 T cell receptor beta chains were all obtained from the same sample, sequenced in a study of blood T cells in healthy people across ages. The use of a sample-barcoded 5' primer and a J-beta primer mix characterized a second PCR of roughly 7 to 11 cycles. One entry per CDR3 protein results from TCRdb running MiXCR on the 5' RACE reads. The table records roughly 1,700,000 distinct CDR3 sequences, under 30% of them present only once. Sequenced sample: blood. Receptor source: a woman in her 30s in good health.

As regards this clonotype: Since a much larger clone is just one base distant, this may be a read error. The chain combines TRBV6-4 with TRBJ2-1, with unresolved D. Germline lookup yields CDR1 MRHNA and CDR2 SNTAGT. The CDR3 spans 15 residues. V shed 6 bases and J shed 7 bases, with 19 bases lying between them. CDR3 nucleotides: TGTGCCAGCAGCAAGGGATTGGACCAGAGTAATGAGCAGTTCTTC. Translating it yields CASSKGLDQSNEQFF.

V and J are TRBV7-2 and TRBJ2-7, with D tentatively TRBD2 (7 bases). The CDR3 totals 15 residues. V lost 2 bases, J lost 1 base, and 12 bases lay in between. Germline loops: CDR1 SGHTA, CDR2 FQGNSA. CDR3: CASSLTGGTSYEQYF. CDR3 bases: TGTGCCAGCAGCTTAACGGGGGGCACATCCTACGAGCAGTACTTC.

CDR3 nucleotide sequence: TGTGCCACCCAAGGAGATACCGGGACAGGGGTTAATGAGCAGTTCTTC. Translated, it gives CATQGDTGTGVNEQFF. This chain connects TRBV10-3 to TRBJ2-1; 10 bases line up with TRBD1. This CDR3 comprises 16 residues. Germline V gene lookup returns CDR1 ENHRY and CDR2 SYGVKD. Germline trimming cut 10 bases from V and 7 bases from J; bases unmatched to any gene: 16.

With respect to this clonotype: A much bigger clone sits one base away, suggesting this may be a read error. This CDR3 is CASSFATAGEQYF. The DNA for the CDR3 is TGTGCCAGCAGTTTTGCGACCGCGGGAGAGCAGTACTTC. This chain joins TRBV28 and TRBJ2-5; 7 nucleotides line up with TRBD2. In germline, CDR1 is MDHEN, CDR2 SYDVKM. J was trimmed by 11 bases and V by 3 bases; bases with no gene match: 9. The CDR3 runs 13 residues.

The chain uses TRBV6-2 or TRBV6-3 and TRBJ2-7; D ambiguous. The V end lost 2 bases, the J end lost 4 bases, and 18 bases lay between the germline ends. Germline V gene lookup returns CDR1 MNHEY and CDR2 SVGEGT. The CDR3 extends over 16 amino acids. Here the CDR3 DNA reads TGTGCCAGCAGTTACCCGCTAGGAGTGATGTTATACGAGCAGTACTTC. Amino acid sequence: CASSYPLGVMLYEQYF.

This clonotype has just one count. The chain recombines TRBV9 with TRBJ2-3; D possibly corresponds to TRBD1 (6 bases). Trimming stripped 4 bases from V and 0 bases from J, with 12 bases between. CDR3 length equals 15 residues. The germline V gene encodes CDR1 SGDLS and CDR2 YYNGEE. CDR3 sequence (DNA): TGTGCCAGCAGCCCCGTGGACAGTAGCACAGATACGCAGTATTTT. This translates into CASSPVDSSTDTQYF.

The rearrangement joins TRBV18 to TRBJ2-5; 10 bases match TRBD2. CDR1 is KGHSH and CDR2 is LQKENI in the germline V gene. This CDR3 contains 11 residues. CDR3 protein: CTSGEYNEQYF. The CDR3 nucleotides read TGTACTAGCGGGGAGTACAATGAGCAGTACTTC.

CDR3 residues: CASSLRSTGYYNEQFF. The CDR3, as DNA: TGTGCCAGCAGCTTAAGATCAACGGGATATTACAATGAGCAGTTCTTC. The chain recombines TRBV7-9 with TRBJ2-1; TRBD2 might be the D (5 bases). Germline-derived CDR1 and CDR2 are SEHNR and FQNEAQ (reference sequence). Trimming removed 2 bases at V and 4 bases at J, with 15 bases between. This CDR3 spans 16 amino acids.

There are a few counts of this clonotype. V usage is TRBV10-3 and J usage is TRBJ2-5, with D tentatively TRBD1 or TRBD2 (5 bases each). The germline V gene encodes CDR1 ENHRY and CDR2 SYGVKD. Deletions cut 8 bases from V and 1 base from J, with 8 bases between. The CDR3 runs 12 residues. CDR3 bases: TGTGCCATCGGGGGTCCCCAAGAGACCCAGTACTTC. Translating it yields CAIGGPQETQYF.